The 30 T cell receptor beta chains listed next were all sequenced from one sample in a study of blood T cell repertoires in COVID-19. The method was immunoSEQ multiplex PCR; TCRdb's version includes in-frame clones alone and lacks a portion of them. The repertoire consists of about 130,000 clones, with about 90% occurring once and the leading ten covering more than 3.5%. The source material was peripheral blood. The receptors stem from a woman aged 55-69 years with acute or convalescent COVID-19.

The CDR3 coding sequence is TGTGCCAGCAGGACAGGTACCGGGGATACGCAGTATTTT. Protein sequence: CASRTGTGDTQYF. This chain connects TRBV2 to TRBJ2-3; D is possibly TRBD1 (6 bases). CDR3 length equals 13 residues. CDR1 SNHLY and CDR2 FYNNEI come from the germline V gene. V shed 6 bases and J shed 6 bases, with 13 bases lying between them.

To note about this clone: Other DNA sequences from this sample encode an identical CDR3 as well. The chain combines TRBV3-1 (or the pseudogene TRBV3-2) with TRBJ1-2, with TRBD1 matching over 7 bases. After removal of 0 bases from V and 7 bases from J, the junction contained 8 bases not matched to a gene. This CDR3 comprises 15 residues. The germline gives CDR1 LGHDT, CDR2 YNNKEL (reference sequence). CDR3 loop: CASSQDPGQAGGYTF. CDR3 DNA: TGTGCCAGCAGCCAAGATCCTGGACAGGCGGGTGGCTACACCTTC.

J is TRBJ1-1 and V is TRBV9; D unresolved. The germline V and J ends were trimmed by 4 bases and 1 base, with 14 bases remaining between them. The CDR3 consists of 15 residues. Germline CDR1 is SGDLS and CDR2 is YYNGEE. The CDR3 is CASSPQAQQNTEAFF. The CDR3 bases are TGTGCCAGCAGCCCCCAGGCCCAGCAGAACACTGAAGCTTTCTTT. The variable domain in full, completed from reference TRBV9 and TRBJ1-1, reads DSGVTQTPKHLITATGQRVTLRCSPRSGDLSVYWYQQSLDQGLQFLIQYYNGEERAKGNILERFSAQQFPDLHSELNLSSLELGDSALYFCASSPQAQQNTEAFFGQGTRLTVV.

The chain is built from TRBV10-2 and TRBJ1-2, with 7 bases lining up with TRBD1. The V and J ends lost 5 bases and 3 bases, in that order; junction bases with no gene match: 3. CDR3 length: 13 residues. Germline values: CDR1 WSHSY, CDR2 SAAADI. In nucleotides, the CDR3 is TGCGCCAGCAGTAGACAGGGAGACTATGGCTACACCTTC. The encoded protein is CASSRQGDYGYTF.

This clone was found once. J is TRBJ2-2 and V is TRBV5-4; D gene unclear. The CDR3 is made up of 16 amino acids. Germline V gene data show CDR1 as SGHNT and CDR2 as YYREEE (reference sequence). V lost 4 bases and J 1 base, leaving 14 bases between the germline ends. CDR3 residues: CASSTMAELNTGELFF. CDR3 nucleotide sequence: TGTGCCAGCAGCACCATGGCGGAGCTGAACACCGGGGAGCTGTTTTTT.

The DNA of the CDR3 is TGTGCCAGCGGACTAGCGGGAGTATATGAGCAGTTCTTC. Its translation: CASGLAGVYEQFF. V and J are TRBV6-5 and TRBJ2-1; TRBD2 matches 13 bases. Unmatched junction bases numbered 3, after V lost 8 bases and J lost 8 bases. CDR3 length: 13 residues. Germline lookup yields CDR1 MNHEY and CDR2 SVGAGI.

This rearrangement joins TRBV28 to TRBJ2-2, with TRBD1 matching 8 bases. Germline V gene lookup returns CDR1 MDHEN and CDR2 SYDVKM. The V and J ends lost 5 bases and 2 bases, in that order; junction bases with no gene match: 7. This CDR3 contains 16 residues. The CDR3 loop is CASSPGTGKNTGELFF. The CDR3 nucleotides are TGTGCCAGCAGTCCCGGGACAGGAAAAAACACCGGGGAGCTGTTTTTT.

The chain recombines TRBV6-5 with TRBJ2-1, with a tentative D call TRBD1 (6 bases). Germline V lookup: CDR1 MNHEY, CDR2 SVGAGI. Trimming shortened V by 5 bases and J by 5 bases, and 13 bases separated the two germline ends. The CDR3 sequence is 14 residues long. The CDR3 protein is CASSQQGTNNEQFF. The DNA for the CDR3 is TGTGCCAGCAGTCAACAGGGTACCAACAATGAGCAGTTCTTC.

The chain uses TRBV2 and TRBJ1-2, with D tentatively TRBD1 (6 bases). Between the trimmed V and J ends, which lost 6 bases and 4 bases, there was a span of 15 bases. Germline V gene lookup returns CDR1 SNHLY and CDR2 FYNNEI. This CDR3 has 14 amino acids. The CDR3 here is CASSRDNSPYGYTF. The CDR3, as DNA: TGTGCCAGCAGCCGGGACAATTCCCCCTATGGCTACACCTTC.

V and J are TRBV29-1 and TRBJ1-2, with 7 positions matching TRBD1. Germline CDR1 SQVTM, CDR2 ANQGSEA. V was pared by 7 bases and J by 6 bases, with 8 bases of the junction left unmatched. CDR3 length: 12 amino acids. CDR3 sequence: CSASDRWHGYTF. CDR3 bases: TGCAGCGCTTCGGACAGGTGGCATGGCTACACCTTC. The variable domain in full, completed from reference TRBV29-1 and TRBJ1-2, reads SAVISQKPSRDICQRGTSLTIQCQVDSQVTMMFWYRQQPGQSLTLIATANQGSEATYESGFVIDKFPISRPNLTFSTLTVSNMSPEDSSIYLCSASDRWHGYTFGSGTRLTVV.

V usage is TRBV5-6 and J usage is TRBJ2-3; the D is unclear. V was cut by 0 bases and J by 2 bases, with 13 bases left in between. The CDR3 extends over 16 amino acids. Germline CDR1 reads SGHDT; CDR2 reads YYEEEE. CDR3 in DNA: TGTGCCAGCAGCTTGGCCGGTGAACTTCTCACAGATACGCAGTATTTT. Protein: CASSLAGELLTDTQYF.

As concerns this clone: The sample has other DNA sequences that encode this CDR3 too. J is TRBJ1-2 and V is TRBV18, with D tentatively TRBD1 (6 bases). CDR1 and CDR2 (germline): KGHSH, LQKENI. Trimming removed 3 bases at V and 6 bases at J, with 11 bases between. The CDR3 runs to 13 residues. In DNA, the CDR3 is TGTGCCAGCTCACCGTCGGGGGGCAATGGCTACACCTTC. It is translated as CASSPSGGNGYTF. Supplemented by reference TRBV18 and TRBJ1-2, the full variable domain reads NAGVMQNPRHLVRRRGQEARLRCSPMKGHSHVYWYRQLPEEGLKFMVYLQKENIIDESGMPKERFSAEFPKEGPSILRIQQVVRGDSAAYFCASSPSGGNGYTFGSGTRLTVV.

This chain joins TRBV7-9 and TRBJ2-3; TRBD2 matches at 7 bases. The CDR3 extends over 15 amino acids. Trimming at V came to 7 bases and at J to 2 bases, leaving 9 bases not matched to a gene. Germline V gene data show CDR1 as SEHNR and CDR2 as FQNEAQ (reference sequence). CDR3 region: CASILGGSFTDTQYF. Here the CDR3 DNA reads TGTGCCAGCATCCTGGGCGGGAGCTTCACAGATACGCAGTATTTT.

Written as DNA, the CDR3 is TGTGCCAGCAGCTTAAGGACAGGGGGCAATCAGCCCCAGCATTTT. Amino acids: CASSLRTGGNQPQHF. This sequence joins TRBV7-8 and TRBJ1-5; 9 bases are shared with TRBD1. This CDR3 is built from 15 residues. V shed 2 bases, J shed 2 bases, and the junction held 1 base outside the gene matches. Looked up from germline, CDR1 is SGHVS and CDR2 is FQNEAQ.

The CDR3, as DNA: TGTGCCAGCAGTGAACTCCCTGGCGGGAGCTCCTACAATGAGCAGTTCTTC. Protein: CASSELPGGSSYNEQFF. This chain uses TRBV6-1 with TRBJ2-1; 7 nucleotides line up with TRBD2. The CDR3 is made up of 17 amino acids. Germline V lookup: CDR1 MNHNS, CDR2 SASEGT. With 2 bases clipped from V and 0 bases from J, the junction kept 7 bases outside the gene matches.

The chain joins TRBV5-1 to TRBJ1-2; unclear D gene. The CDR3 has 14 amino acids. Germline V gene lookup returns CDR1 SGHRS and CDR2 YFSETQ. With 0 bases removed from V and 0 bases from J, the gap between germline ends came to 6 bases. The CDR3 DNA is TGCGCCAGCAGCTTGGACTCGGCTAACTATGGCTACACCTTC. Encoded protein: CASSLDSANYGYTF. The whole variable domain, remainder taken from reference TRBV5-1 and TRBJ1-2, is KAGVTQTPRYLIKTRGQQVTLSCSPISGHRSVSWYQQTPGQGLQFLFEYFSETQRNKGNFPGRFSGRQFSNSRSEMNVSTLELGDSALYLCASSLDSANYGYTFGSGTRLTVV.

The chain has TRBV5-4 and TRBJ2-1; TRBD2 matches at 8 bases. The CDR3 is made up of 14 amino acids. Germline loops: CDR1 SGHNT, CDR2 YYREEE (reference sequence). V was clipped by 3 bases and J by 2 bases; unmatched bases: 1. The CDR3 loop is CASSSGLAYNEQFF. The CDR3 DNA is TGTGCCAGCAGCTCGGGACTAGCCTACAATGAGCAGTTCTTC.

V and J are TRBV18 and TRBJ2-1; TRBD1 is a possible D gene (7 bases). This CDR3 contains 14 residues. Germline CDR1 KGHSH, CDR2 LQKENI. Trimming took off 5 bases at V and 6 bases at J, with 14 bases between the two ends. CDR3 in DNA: TGTGCCAGCTCATCGACAGGGAGGTTCAATGAGCAGTTCTTC. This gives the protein CASSSTGRFNEQFF.

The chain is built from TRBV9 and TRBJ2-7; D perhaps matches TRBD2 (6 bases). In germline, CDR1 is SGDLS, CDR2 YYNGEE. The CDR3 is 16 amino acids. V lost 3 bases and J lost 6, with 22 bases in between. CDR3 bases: TGTGCCAGCAGCGCCCTAAACCCCGGGCCGCGGGGCGAGCAGTACGTC. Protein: CASSALNPGPRGEQYV.

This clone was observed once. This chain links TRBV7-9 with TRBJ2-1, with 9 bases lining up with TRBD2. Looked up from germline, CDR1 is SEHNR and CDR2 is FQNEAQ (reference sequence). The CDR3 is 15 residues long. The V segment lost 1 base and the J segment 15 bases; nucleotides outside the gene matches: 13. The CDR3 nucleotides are TGTGCCAGCAGCTTAGAGGCGGTAGCGGGAGATGTTTGGTTCTTC. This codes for CASSLEAVAGDVWFF.

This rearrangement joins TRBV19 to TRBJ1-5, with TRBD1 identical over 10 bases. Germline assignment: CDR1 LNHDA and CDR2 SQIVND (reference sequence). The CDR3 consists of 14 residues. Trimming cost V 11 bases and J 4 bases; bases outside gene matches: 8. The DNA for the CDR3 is TGTGCCGGGGGACGACAGGGGGCGAATCAGCCCCAGCATTTT. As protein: CAGGRQGANQPQHF.

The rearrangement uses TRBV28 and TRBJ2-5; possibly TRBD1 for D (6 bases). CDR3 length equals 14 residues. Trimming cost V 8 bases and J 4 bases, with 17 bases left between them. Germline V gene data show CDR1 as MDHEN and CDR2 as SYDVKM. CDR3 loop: CASSGTTSGETQYF. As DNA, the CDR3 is TGTGCCAGCTCCGGGACAACAAGCGGAGAGACCCAGTACTTC.

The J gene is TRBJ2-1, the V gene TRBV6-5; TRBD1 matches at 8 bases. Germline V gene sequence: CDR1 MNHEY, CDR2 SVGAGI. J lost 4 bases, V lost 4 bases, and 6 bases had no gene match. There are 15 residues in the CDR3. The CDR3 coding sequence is TGTGCCAGCAGTTCCGGACAGGGTATTTACAATGAGCAGTTCTTC. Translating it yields CASSSGQGIYNEQFF.

The CDR3 nucleotides read TGTGCCAGCAGCGCCGACAGCAACACTGAAGCTTTCTTT. Its protein is CASSADSNTEAFF. This chain uses TRBV7-3 with TRBJ1-1; possible D gene TRBD1, 5 bases. The germline V and J ends were trimmed by 5 bases and 2 bases, with 9 bases remaining between them. The CDR3 loop spans 13 amino acids. CDR1 SGHTA and CDR2 FQGTGA come from the germline V gene.

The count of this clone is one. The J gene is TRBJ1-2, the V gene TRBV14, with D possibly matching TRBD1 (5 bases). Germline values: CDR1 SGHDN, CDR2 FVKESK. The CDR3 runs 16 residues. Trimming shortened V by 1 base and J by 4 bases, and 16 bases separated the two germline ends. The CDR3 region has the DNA TGTGCCAGCAGCCAAGCCCCCCGGGCAGGGCCCTATGGCTACACCTTC. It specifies CASSQAPRAGPYGYTF.

CDR3 DNA: TGTGCCAGCAGCTCCGGACAGGGCCTCTATGGCTACACCTTC. Amino acids: CASSSGQGLYGYTF. The gene calls are TRBV7-3 and TRBJ1-2; TRBD1 agrees at 8 bases. V lost 4 bases to trimming and J lost 4 bases; unmatched junction nucleotides: 5. Germline-derived CDR1 and CDR2 are SGHTA and FQGTGA. The CDR3 has 14 residues.

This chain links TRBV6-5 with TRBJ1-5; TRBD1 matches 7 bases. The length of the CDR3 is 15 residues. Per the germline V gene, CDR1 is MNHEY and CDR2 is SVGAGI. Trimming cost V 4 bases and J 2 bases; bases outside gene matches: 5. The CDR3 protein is CASSSGTDGNQPQHF. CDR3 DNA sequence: TGTGCCAGCAGTTCCGGGACAGACGGCAATCAGCCCCAGCATTTT.

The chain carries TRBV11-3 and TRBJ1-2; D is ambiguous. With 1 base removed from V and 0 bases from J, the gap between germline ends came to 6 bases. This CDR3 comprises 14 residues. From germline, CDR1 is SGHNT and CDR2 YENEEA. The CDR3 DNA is TGTGCCAGCAGCTTAGGAGGGACTAACTATGGCTACACCTTC. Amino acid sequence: CASSLGGTNYGYTF.

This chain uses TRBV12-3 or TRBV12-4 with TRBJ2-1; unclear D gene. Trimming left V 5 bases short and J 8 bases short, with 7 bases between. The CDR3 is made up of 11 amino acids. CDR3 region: CASSPRDEQFF. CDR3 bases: TGTGCCAGCAGTCCCCGCGATGAGCAGTTCTTC.

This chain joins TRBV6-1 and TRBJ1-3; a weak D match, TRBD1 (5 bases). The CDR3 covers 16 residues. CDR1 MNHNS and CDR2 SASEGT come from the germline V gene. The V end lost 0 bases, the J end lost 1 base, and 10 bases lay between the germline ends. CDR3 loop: CASSEAVSGSGNTIYF. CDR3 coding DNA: TGTGCCAGCAGTGAAGCGGTTTCAGGGTCTGGAAACACCATATATTTT.